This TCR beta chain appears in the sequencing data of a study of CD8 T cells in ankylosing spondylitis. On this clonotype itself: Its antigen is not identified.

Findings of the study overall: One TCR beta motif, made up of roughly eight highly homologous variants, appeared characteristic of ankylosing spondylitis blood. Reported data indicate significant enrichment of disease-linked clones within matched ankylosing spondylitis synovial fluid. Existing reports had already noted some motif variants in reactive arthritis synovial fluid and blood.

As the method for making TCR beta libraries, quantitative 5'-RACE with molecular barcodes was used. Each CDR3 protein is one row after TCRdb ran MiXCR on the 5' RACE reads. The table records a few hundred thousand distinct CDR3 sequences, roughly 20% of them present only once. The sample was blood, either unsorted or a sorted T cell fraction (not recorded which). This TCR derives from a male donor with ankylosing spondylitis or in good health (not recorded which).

The CDR3 loop reads CASISKVASLWGTDTQYF. DNA of the CDR3: TGTGCCAGCATAAGTAAGGTAGCTAGCTTATGGGGCACAGATACGCAGTATTTT. J is TRBJ2-3 and V is TRBV6-2 or TRBV6-3, with a possible D match to TRBD2 (5 bases). CDR1 and CDR2 from the germline V gene are MNHEY and SVGEGT. Trimming pared 7 bases from V and 1 base from J, leaving 24 bases between. The CDR3 sequence is 18 residues long.